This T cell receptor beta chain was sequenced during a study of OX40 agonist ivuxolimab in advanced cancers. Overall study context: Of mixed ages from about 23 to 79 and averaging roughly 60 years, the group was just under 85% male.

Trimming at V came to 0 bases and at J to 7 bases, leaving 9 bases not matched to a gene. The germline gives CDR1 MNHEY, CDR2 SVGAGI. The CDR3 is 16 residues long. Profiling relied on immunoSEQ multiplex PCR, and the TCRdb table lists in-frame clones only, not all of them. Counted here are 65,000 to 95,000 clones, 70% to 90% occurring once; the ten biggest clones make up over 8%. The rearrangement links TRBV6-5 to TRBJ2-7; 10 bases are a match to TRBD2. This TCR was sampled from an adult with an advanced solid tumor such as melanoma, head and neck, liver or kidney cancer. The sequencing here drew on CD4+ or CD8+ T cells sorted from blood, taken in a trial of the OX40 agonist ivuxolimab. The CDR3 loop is CASSYSIGLAVREQYF. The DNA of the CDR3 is TGTGCCAGCAGTTACTCGATAGGACTAGCGGTTCGTGAGCAGTACTTC.